A single sample gave rise to the 31 T cell receptor beta chains below, sequenced in a study of T-cell reconstitution after alpha-beta-depleted transplantation in children. Preparing the TCRbeta library involved the use of unique molecular identifiers. TCRdb analysed the PCR reads with MiXCR anew, one entry per CDR3 protein. The profile shows 200,000 to 250,000 distinct CDR3 sequences, roughly a tenth of them singletons. The sequencing here drew on PBMCs from the stem cell graft donor, taken from the stem cell graft. Receptor source: a human donor who donated a stem cell graft to a child with acute lymphoblastic leukemia.

The chain couples TRBV2 to TRBJ1-2; 7 nucleotides align to TRBD1. This CDR3 contains 12 residues. Germline values: CDR1 SNHLY, CDR2 FYNNEI. The CDR3 spells CAEAQGDYGYTF. The CDR3 coding sequence is TGTGCAGAAGCCCAGGGGGATTATGGCTACACCTTC.

The chain couples TRBV6-5 to TRBJ2-3; D not resolved. In germline, CDR1 is MNHEY, CDR2 SVGAGI. The CDR3 extends over 13 amino acids. With 5 bases removed from V and 0 bases from J, the gap between germline ends came to 6 bases. CDR3 bases: TGTGCCAGCAGTAGGGTTAGCACAGATACGCAGTATTTT. This encodes CASSRVSTDTQYF.

This clonotype was detected only a few times. This chain links TRBV6-1 with TRBJ1-5; tentative D call: TRBD1 (6 bases). CDR3 size: 14 residues. Germline CDR1 reads MNHNS; CDR2 reads SASEGT. V dropped 6 bases and J dropped 6 bases, with 15 bases sitting between them. In DNA form, the CDR3 reads TGTGCCAGCAGCCATGGACAGTCGAGTCAGCCCCAGCATTTT. Its protein is CASSHGQSSQPQHF.

The sample holds a few counts of this clonotype. The chain has TRBV7-8 and TRBJ1-1; TRBD1 agrees at 7 bases. V lost 1 base to trimming and J lost 7 bases; unmatched junction nucleotides: 3. Germline V CDR1 and CDR2: SGHVS, FQNEAQ. The CDR3 covers 13 residues. CDR3 in amino acids: CASSLDRGNEAFF. As DNA, the CDR3 is TGTGCCAGCAGCTTAGACAGGGGTAATGAAGCTTTCTTT. The full variable domain, with the rest looked up from reference TRBV7-8 and TRBJ1-1, is GAGVSQSPRYKVAKRGQDVALRCDPISGHVSLFWYQQALGQGPEFLTYFQNEAQLDKSGLPSDRFFAERPEGSVSTLKIQRTQQEDSAVYLCASSLDRGNEAFFGQGTRLTVV.

This clonotype appeared a few times. The chain recombines TRBV12-3 or TRBV12-4 with TRBJ2-7, with TRBD1 matching 12 bases. This CDR3 has 16 amino acids. With V trimmed by 5 bases and J by 5 bases, 10 bases remained unmatched. In nucleotides, the CDR3 is TGTGCCAGCAGTGTACCGGGGACAGGGGGCATCCACGAGCAGTACTTC. Protein product: CASSVPGTGGIHEQYF.

This clonotype appeared many times. This rearrangement joins TRBV5-1 to TRBJ2-7; TRBD1 might be the D (6 bases). CDR3 length: 16 residues. Germline values: CDR1 SGHRS, CDR2 YFSETQ. Trimming cost V 2 bases and J 0 bases, with 15 bases left between them. CDR3 DNA: TGCGCCAGCAGCTTCCTACAGGGTACGAGCTCCTACGAGCAGTACTTC. Translating gives CASSFLQGTSSYEQYF.

The chain combines TRBV7-7 with TRBJ2-1, with D perhaps TRBD1 or TRBD2 (5 bases each). Germline V gene sequence: CDR1 SSHAT, CDR2 FNYEAQ (reference sequence). V was trimmed by 5 bases and J by 2 bases, leaving 13 bases between them. The CDR3 runs 15 residues. CDR3 sequence: CASSANWGTYNEQFF. The CDR3 nucleotides are TGTGCCAGCAGCGCAAACTGGGGGACCTACAATGAGCAGTTCTTC.

This clonotype has a handful of counts. The V and J genes are TRBV29-1 and TRBJ1-3, with 7 bases lining up with TRBD1. V was pared by 2 bases and J by 7 bases, with 11 bases of the junction left unmatched. Germline V CDR1 and CDR2: SQVTM, ANQGSEA. The CDR3 runs 15 residues. The CDR3 is CSVELSRGGRNTIYF. DNA for the CDR3: TGCAGCGTTGAATTGTCTCGAGGGGGCCGGAACACCATATATTTT.

This clonotype was recorded only once. This chain connects TRBV11-2 to TRBJ1-5, with 7 bases fitting TRBD1. The CDR3 has 15 amino acids. V lost 6 bases and J lost 1; bases outside the gene matches: 6. Germline CDR1 SGHAT, CDR2 FQNNGV. The CDR3 loop is CASSLTGKSNQPQHF. The CDR3, as DNA: TGTGCCAGCAGTCTGACAGGGAAGAGCAATCAGCCCCAGCATTTT. The variable domain in full, completed from reference TRBV11-2 and TRBJ1-5, reads EAGVAQSPRYKIIEKRQSVAFWCNPISGHATLYWYQQILGQGPKLLIQFQNNGVVDDSQLPKDRFSAERLKGVDSTLKIQPAKLEDSAVYLCASSLTGKSNQPQHFGDGTRLSIL.

This clonotype was detected many times. J is TRBJ2-1 and V is TRBV24-1, with TRBD2 identical over 7 bases. Germline CDR1 and CDR2: KGHDR and SFDVKD. The V segment lost 3 bases and the J segment 8 bases; nucleotides outside the gene matches: 12. The CDR3 covers 16 residues. The DNA for the CDR3 is TGTGCCACCAGTGATCCTGGACCGGGGGGACGCGATGAGCAGTTCTTC. This translates into CATSDPGPGGRDEQFF.

This clonotype was recorded a few times. V gene TRBV6-2 or TRBV6-3 combines with J gene TRBJ2-2; D not resolved. CDR1 MNHEY and CDR2 SVGEGT come from the germline V gene. Deletions cut 2 bases from V and 6 bases from J, with 16 bases between. The CDR3 has 16 residues. The CDR3 DNA follows: TGTGCCAGCAGTTACATCCGGGTCTCCCGGGCCGGGGAGCTGTTTTTT. Translation gives CASSYIRVSRAGELFF.

This chain links TRBV19 with TRBJ1-1, with D possibly being TRBD1 (6 bases). The CDR3 sequence is 14 residues long. V was cut by 6 bases and J by 1 base, with 12 bases left in between. Looked up from germline, CDR1 is LNHDA and CDR2 is SQIVND (reference sequence). This CDR3 is CASSYRRGNTEAFF. The CDR3 DNA reads as TGTGCCAGTAGCTACCGCAGGGGGAACACTGAAGCTTTCTTT.

Many counts were recorded for this clonotype. The V and J genes are TRBV6-5 and TRBJ2-7; D is possibly TRBD1 or TRBD2 (5 bases each). The CDR3 consists of 12 residues. Germline loops: CDR1 MNHEY, CDR2 SVGAGI. The ends were cut back, 1 base at V and 6 bases at J, with 7 bases in the middle. CDR3 nucleotides: TGTGCCAGCAGTTACTTTGGGACCGAGCAGTACTTC. Its translation: CASSYFGTEQYF.

This clonotype was counted at least ten times. The J gene is TRBJ1-2, the V gene TRBV3-1; D remains ambiguous. The V gene lost 4 bases and the J gene lost 4 bases, with 16 bases spanning the gap. The CDR3 runs 15 residues. Germline V gene lookup returns CDR1 LGHDT and CDR2 YNNKEL (reference sequence). This chain's CDR3 is CASSRKVGLGYGYTF. CDR3 nucleotide sequence: TGTGCCAGCAGCCGCAAAGTCGGGTTGGGCTATGGCTACACCTTC.

This clonotype was seen a handful of times. CDR3 DNA sequence: TGTGCCAGCAGCCAACGGAAAAACTATGGCTACACCTTC. Translating it yields CASSQRKNYGYTF. The rearrangement links TRBV5-6 to TRBJ1-2; D not resolved. Per germline, CDR1 SGHDT and CDR2 YYEEEE. The CDR3 loop spans 13 amino acids. The germline V and J ends were trimmed by 4 bases and 2 bases, with 9 bases remaining between them.

This clonotype was recorded many times. The J gene is TRBJ2-1, the V gene TRBV27; 10 bases fit TRBD2. The CDR3 is 14 amino acids. V lost 5 bases and J lost 10; bases outside the gene matches: 8. Germline lookup yields CDR1 MNHEY and CDR2 SMNVEV (reference sequence). CDR3 sequence: CASSSGGAVSEQFF. The CDR3 bases are TGTGCCAGCAGTAGCGGGGGGGCAGTATCGGAGCAGTTCTTC.

This clonotype was seen at least ten times. The chain carries TRBV24-1 and TRBJ2-5, with 7 bases identical to TRBD2. The germline CDR1 and CDR2 sequences are KGHDR and SFDVKD. The CDR3 covers 15 residues. Trimming at V came to 1 base and at J to 6 bases, leaving 7 bases not matched to a gene. Written as DNA, the CDR3 is TGTGCCACCAGTGATTTAAGGGGAGGGAGCCAGACCCAGTACTTC. It yields the protein CATSDLRGGSQTQYF.

The V gene is TRBV12-3 or TRBV12-4, the J gene TRBJ1-1, with TRBD1 as a possible D gene (5 bases). CDR3 size: 15 residues. Trimming shortened V by 3 bases and J by 3 bases, and 14 bases separated the two germline ends. This CDR3 reads CASSFGGGRDTEAFF. The CDR3 DNA sequence: TGTGCCAGCAGTTTTGGGGGGGGTCGGGACACTGAAGCTTTCTTT.

The V call is TRBV10-3, the J call TRBJ2-3; 7 bases align to TRBD2. There are 16 residues in the CDR3. Germline CDR1 and CDR2: ENHRY and SYGVKD. The V segment lost 1 base and the J segment 4 bases; nucleotides outside the gene matches: 8. The CDR3 bases are TGTGCCATCAGTGAGTGGGGGGGAAACGGCCCAGATACGCAGTATTTT. Residues: CAISEWGGNGPDTQYF.

J is TRBJ2-2 and V is TRBV6-5; TRBD2 aligns across 10 bases. With 4 bases clipped from V and 4 bases from J, the junction kept 9 bases outside the gene matches. The germline V gene has CDR1 MNHEY and CDR2 SVGAGI. The CDR3 consists of 17 residues. The CDR3 sequence: CASSFPKAGGPTGELFF. CDR3 DNA sequence: TGTGCCAGCAGTTTCCCTAAAGCGGGGGGGCCCACCGGGGAGCTGTTTTTT.

This sequence joins TRBV7-2 and TRBJ2-5; TRBD1 agrees at 7 bases. This CDR3 contains 15 residues. The V segment lost 1 base and the J segment 3 bases; nucleotides outside the gene matches: 5. Germline assignment: CDR1 SGHTA and CDR2 FQGNSA. The CDR3 nucleotides read TGTGCCAGCAGCTTAGACAGGGGAGACAAAGAGACCCAGTACTTC. Translated: CASSLDRGDKETQYF.

This clonotype was seen at least ten times. The chain couples TRBV5-8 to TRBJ1-3; no reliable D call. The CDR3 is 16 residues long. V was trimmed by 4 bases and J by 0 bases, leaving 14 bases between them. CDR1 and CDR2 (germline): SGHTS, YDEGEE. The CDR3 protein is CASSGRQATSGNTIYF. Here the CDR3 DNA reads TGTGCCAGCAGCGGCAGGCAGGCGACCTCTGGAAACACCATATATTTT.

This clonotype was seen more than once but under ten times. V usage is TRBV9 and J usage is TRBJ2-1; 7 bases match TRBD2. Germline V lookup: CDR1 SGDLS, CDR2 YYNGEE. Trimming took 5 bases from V and 5 from J; bases not matched to a gene: 16. The length of the CDR3 is 17 residues. The CDR3 here is CASRGFKPGREDNEQFF. CDR3 DNA: TGTGCCAGCAGGGGCTTTAAACCGGGACGGGAGGACAATGAGCAGTTCTTC.

This clonotype has ten or more counts. The V call is TRBV6-1, the J call TRBJ2-3, with D unresolved. Germline loops: CDR1 MNHNS, CDR2 SASEGT. This CDR3 has 14 amino acids. The ends were cut back, 3 bases at V and 0 bases at J, with 7 bases in the middle. This CDR3 reads CASSDISSTDTQYF. The CDR3 nucleotides read TGTGCCAGCAGTGATATCTCCAGCACAGATACGCAGTATTTT.

This clonotype showed up just a few times. This chain links TRBV20-1 with TRBJ1-6, with a tentative D call TRBD1 (5 bases). V was pared by 5 bases and J by 7 bases, with 15 bases between. This CDR3 contains 14 residues. From germline, CDR1 is DFQATT and CDR2 SNEGSKA (reference sequence). The CDR3 DNA reads TGCAGTGCTGGGACCAAGAACCGCAATTCACCCCTCCACTTT. Amino acids: CSAGTKNRNSPLHF.

This clonotype was seen a handful of times. The chain joins TRBV20-1 to TRBJ2-7, with a tentative D call TRBD2 (6 bases). Germline CDR1 and CDR2: DFQATT and SNEGSKA (reference sequence). Trimming stripped 5 bases from V and 6 bases from J, with 20 bases between. CDR3 length equals 14 residues. The CDR3 here is CSASLTVAALEQYF. The DNA for the CDR3 is TGCAGTGCTTCCCTGACTGTAGCGGCCCTCGAGCAGTACTTC.

This clonotype was counted only a few times. The rearrangement joins TRBV14 to TRBJ2-1; TRBD2 aligns across 8 bases. J was trimmed by 8 bases and V by 0 bases; bases with no gene match: 9. The CDR3 is made up of 16 amino acids. Germline lookup yields CDR1 SGHDN and CDR2 FVKESK. The CDR3 DNA sequence: TGTGCCAGCAGCCAAGATTCCCGGGAGGGTCCTGATGAGCAGTTCTTC. Amino acid sequence: CASSQDSREGPDEQFF.

V gene TRBV14 combines with J gene TRBJ2-5, with D possibly being TRBD1 or TRBD2 (6 bases each). Trimming took 0 bases from V and 4 from J, leaving 15 bases between them. Germline V gene data show CDR1 as SGHDN and CDR2 as FVKESK. CDR3 length: 16 residues. In DNA form, the CDR3 reads TGTGCCAGCAGCCAAGATCTCAGACCGGGGGCAGAGACCCAGTACTTC. This gives the protein CASSQDLRPGAETQYF.

CDR3 bases: TGCGCCAGCAGTTTACAGGGATACGGGCAAGAGACCCAGTACTTC. Its protein product is CASSLQGYGQETQYF. The V call is TRBV5-1, the J call TRBJ2-5, with D perhaps TRBD1 (6 bases). V was clipped by 5 bases and J by 2 bases, with 16 bases between them. CDR3 size: 15 residues. Germline V CDR1 and CDR2: SGHRS, YFSETQ.

This sequence joins TRBV25-1 and TRBJ2-7; D call uncertain. The length of the CDR3 is 14 residues. Germline V gene data show CDR1 as MGHDK and CDR2 as SYGVNS. V shed 3 bases and J shed 0 bases, with 9 bases lying between them. The CDR3 is CASSEIPNSYEQYF. The CDR3 DNA reads as TGTGCCAGCAGTGAGATTCCCAACTCCTACGAGCAGTACTTC.

This clonotype was seen a handful of times. The rearrangement links TRBV19 to TRBJ2-3, with D possibly being TRBD1 (8 bases). The CDR3 is 14 amino acids. Trimming cost V 7 bases and J 4 bases, with 15 bases left between them. CDR1 is LNHDA, CDR2 SQIVND, per germline (reference sequence). The DNA of the CDR3 is TGTGCCAGTACCACAGGGGGGGATCCAGATACGCAGTATTTT. Protein sequence: CASTTGGDPDTQYF.